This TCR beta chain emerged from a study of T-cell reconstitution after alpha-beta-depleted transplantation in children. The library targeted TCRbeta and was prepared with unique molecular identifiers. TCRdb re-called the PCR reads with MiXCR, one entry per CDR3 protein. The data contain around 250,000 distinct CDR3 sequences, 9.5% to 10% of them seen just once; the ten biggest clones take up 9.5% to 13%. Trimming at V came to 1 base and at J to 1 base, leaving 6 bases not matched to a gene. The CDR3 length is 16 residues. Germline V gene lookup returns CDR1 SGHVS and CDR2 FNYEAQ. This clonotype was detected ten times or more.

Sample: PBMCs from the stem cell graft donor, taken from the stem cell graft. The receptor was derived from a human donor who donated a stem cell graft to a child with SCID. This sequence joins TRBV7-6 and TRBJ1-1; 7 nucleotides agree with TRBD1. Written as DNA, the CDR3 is TGTGCCAGCAGCTTAGTTATTAAGGGGGCGAACACTGAAGCTTTCTTT. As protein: CASSLVIKGANTEAFF.